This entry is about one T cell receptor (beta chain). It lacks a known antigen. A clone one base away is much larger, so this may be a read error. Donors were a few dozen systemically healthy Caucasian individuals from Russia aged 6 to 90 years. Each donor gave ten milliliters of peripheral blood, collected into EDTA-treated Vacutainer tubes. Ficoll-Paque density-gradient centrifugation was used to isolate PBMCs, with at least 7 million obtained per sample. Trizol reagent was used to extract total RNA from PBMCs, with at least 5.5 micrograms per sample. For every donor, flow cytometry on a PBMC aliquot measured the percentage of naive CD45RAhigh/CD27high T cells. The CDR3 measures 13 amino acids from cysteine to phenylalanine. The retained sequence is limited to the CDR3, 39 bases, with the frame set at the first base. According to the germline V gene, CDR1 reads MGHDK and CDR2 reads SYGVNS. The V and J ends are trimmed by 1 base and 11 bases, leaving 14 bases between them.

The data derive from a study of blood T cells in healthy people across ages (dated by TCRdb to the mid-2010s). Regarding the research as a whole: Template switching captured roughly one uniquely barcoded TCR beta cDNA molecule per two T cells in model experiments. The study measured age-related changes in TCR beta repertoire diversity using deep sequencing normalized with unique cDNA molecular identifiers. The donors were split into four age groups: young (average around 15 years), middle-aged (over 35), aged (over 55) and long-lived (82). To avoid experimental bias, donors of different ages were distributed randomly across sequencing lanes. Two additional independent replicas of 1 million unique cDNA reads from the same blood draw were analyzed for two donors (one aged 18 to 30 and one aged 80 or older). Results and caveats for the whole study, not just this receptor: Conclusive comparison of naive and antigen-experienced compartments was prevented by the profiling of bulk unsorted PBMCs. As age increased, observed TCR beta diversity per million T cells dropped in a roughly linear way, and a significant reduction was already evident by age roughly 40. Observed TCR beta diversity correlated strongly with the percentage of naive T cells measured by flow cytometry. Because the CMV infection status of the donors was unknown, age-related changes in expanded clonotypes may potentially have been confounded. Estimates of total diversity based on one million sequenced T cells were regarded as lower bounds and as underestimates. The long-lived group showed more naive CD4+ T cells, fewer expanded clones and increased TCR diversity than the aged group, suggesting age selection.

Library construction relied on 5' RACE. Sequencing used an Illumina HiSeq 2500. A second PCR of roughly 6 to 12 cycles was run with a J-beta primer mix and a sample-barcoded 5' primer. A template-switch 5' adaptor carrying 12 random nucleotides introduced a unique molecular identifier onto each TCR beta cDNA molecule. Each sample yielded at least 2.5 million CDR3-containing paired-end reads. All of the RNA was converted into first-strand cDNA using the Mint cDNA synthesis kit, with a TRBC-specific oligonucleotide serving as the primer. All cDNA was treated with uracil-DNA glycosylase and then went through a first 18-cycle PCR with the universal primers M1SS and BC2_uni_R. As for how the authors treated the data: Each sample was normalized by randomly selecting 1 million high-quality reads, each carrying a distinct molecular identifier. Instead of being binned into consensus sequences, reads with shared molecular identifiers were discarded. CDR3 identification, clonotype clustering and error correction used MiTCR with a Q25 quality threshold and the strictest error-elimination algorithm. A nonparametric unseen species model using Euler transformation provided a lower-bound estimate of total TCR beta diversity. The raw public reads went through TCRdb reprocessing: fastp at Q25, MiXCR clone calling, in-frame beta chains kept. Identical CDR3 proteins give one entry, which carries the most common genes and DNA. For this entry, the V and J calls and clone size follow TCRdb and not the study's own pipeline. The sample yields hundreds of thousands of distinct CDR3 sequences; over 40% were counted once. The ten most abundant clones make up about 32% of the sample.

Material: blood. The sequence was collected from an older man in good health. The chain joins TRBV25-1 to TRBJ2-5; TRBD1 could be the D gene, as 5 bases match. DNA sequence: TGTGCCAGCAGTGAATTCAACAGGTTGAAGCAGTACTTC. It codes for CASSEFNRLKQYF.